Shown below are 30 T cell receptor beta chains from a single sample sequenced in a study of CD8 T cells in ankylosing spondylitis. TCRdb re-called the 5' RACE reads through MiXCR, storing one row per CDR3 protein. The sample has 250,000 to 300,000 distinct CDR3 sequences, about 20% seen once. Material for sequencing was blood, either unsorted or a sorted T cell fraction (not recorded which). The receptors stem from a male donor with ankylosing spondylitis or in good health (not recorded which).

V usage is TRBV20-1 and J usage is TRBJ2-1, with D perhaps assigned TRBD1 or TRBD2 (6 bases each). The germline V gene encodes CDR1 DFQATT and CDR2 SNEGSKA (reference sequence). Trimming took 6 bases from V and 5 from J, leaving 20 bases between them. This CDR3 has 15 residues. The CDR3 coding sequence is TGCAGTGCCCCCGGGGGCGGGACGTATAACAATGAGCAGTTCTTC. It encodes CSAPGGGTYNNEQFF.

This clonotype occurred a few times. The CDR3 protein is CAISERQGQETQYF. CDR3 DNA: TGTGCCATCAGTGAACGACAGGGACAAGAGACCCAGTACTTC. This chain uses TRBV10-3 with TRBJ2-5; the match to TRBD1 covers 7 bases. Unmatched junction bases numbered 3, after V lost 3 bases and J lost 2 bases. The length of the CDR3 is 14 residues. Germline CDR1 and CDR2: ENHRY and SYGVKD.

This clonotype was observed many times. V and J are TRBV29-1 and TRBJ1-2; 9 nucleotides agree with TRBD1. The CDR3 loop spans 11 amino acids. Trimming at V came to 8 bases and at J to 5 bases, leaving 3 bases not matched to a gene. Germline assignment: CDR1 SQVTM and CDR2 ANQGSEA. CDR3: CSTGQGYGYTF. CDR3 coding DNA: TGCAGCACGGGACAGGGATATGGCTACACCTTC.

This clonotype was seen once. CDR3 in amino acids: CATSRAVPGGYNEQFF. The CDR3 DNA follows: TGTGCCACCAGCAGAGCTGTTCCGGGGGGCTACAATGAGCAGTTCTTC. This rearrangement joins TRBV15 to TRBJ2-1, with TRBD2 matching over 7 bases. The V and J ends lost 1 base and 3 bases, in that order; junction bases with no gene match: 6. The germline V gene has CDR1 LNHNV and CDR2 YYDKDF (reference sequence). CDR3 length equals 16 residues.

The gene calls are TRBV10-3 and TRBJ2-3; 7 nucleotides line up with TRBD1. The germline V gene has CDR1 ENHRY and CDR2 SYGVKD. This CDR3 is 15 amino acids long. The J segment lost 0 bases and the V segment lost 6 bases, leaving 6 bases of the junction unmatched. Here the CDR3 DNA reads TGTGCCATCAGGAGGGACAGACTAAGCACAGATACGCAGTATTTT. Translation gives CAIRRDRLSTDTQYF.

There are many counts of this clonotype. The J gene is TRBJ1-2, the V gene TRBV12-3 or TRBV12-4; tentatively, D is TRBD1 (6 bases). Trimming took 6 bases from V and 7 from J, leaving 15 bases between them. The CDR3 spans 13 residues. The chain's CDR3 is CASRAGAEGGYTF. CDR3 nucleotide sequence: TGTGCCAGCAGGGCAGGGGCTGAGGGTGGCTACACCTTC.

This clonotype was observed a few times. The rearrangement links TRBV6-2 or TRBV6-3 to TRBJ1-1; D not certain. The CDR3 runs to 15 residues. The V gene lost 2 bases and the J gene lost 5 bases, with 15 bases spanning the gap. From germline, CDR1 is MNHEY and CDR2 SVGEGT. The CDR3 protein is CASSYGPSMTTEAFF. DNA for the CDR3: TGTGCCAGCAGTTACGGCCCATCTATGACAACTGAAGCTTTCTTT.

This rearrangement joins TRBV18 to TRBJ2-6; D is perhaps TRBD1 (6 bases). Trimming pared 2 bases from V and 0 bases from J, leaving 14 bases between. The CDR3 is 18 amino acids. In germline, CDR1 is KGHSH, CDR2 LQKENI. CDR3 residues: CASSPKATGPSGANVLTF. The DNA of the CDR3 is TGTGCCAGCTCACCAAAGGCGACAGGTCCCTCTGGGGCCAACGTCCTGACTTTC.

The V and J genes are TRBV20-1 and TRBJ2-7, with D hard to call. The CDR3 is 12 residues long. Germline CDR1 DFQATT, CDR2 SNEGSKA (reference sequence). The CDR3 DNA reads as TGCAGTGCTAGAGAGGGGATCTACGCGCAGTACGTC. Its protein product is CSAREGIYAQYV.

The genes are TRBV28 and TRBJ2-1, with TRBD2 matching over 11 bases. The CDR3 totals 14 residues. After removal of 7 bases from V and 6 bases from J, the junction contained 5 bases not matched to a gene. Looked up from germline, CDR1 is MDHEN and CDR2 is SYDVKM. CDR3 bases: TGTGCCAGCAATAGCGGGAGGGCCTCCAATGAGCAGTTCTTC. This encodes CASNSGRASNEQFF.

The chain links TRBV29-1 to TRBJ2-7; D is unclear. Per the germline V gene, CDR1 is SQVTM and CDR2 is ANQGSEA. V lost 0 bases, J lost 2 bases, and 8 bases lay in between. This CDR3 spans 13 amino acids. CDR3 nucleotide sequence: TGCAGCGTTGAAGAGGGCTTGGCCTACGAGCAGTACGTC. Residues: CSVEEGLAYEQYV.

This clonotype was picked up a small number of times. The genes are TRBV20-1 and TRBJ2-4; D ambiguous. With 6 bases removed from V and 0 bases from J, the gap between germline ends came to 21 bases. Germline CDR1 reads DFQATT; CDR2 reads SNEGSKA (reference sequence). The CDR3 runs to 17 residues. The CDR3 is CSATRARQDLAKNIQYF. CDR3 DNA: TGCAGTGCGACCCGGGCCCGCCAGGATCTAGCCAAAAACATTCAGTACTTC.

The chain joins TRBV4-2 to TRBJ1-1; D unresolved. CDR3 size: 14 residues. Germline loops: CDR1 LGHNA, CDR2 YNFKEQ. V lost 5 bases, J lost 4 bases, and 14 bases lay in between. The chain's CDR3 is CASSEQPGVTEAFF. CDR3 DNA: TGTGCCAGCAGCGAACAGCCCGGGGTCACTGAAGCTTTCTTT.

The rearrangement links TRBV5-1 to TRBJ2-2, with a tentative D call TRBD1 (5 bases). The CDR3 extends over 12 amino acids. Trimming removed 7 bases from V and 6 bases from J, with 10 bases in between. CDR1 SGHRS and CDR2 YFSETQ come from the germline V gene. DNA for the CDR3: TGCGCCAGCCATCCAGGGTCCGGGGAGCTGTTTTTT. Protein product: CASHPGSGELFF. Full variable domain (rest looked up from reference TRBV5-1 and TRBJ2-2): KAGVTQTPRYLIKTRGQQVTLSCSPISGHRSVSWYQQTPGQGLQFLFEYFSETQRNKGNFPGRFSGRQFSNSRSEMNVSTLELGDSALYLCASHPGSGELFFGEGSRLTVL.

This clonotype was seen only a few times. The chain links TRBV6-1 to TRBJ1-1; D unresolved. Trimming shortened V by 6 bases and J by 5 bases, and 16 bases separated the two germline ends. CDR3 length equals 14 residues. In germline, CDR1 is MNHNS, CDR2 SASEGT. CDR3 in DNA: TGTGCCAGCAGCTCAGGTCCTAGTTGGACTGAAGCTTTCTTT. Translation: CASSSGPSWTEAFF.

The V gene is TRBV29-1, the J gene TRBJ2-5, with 9 bases identical to TRBD1. This CDR3 comprises 13 residues. Losses at the gene ends were 6 bases for V and 4 bases for J; bases not matched to a gene: 6. Germline V gene sequence: CDR1 SQVTM, CDR2 ANQGSEA. The CDR3 reads CSVGQGQGETQYF. As DNA, the CDR3 is TGCAGCGTGGGACAGGGTCAAGGAGAGACCCAGTACTTC.

This clonotype has more than one count but fewer than ten. The chain joins TRBV19 to TRBJ1-4; D gene ambiguous. From germline, CDR1 is LNHDA and CDR2 SQIVND (reference sequence). The CDR3 spans 15 residues. Trimming left V 5 bases short and J 2 bases short, with 12 bases between. This CDR3 is CASSEWGSTNEKLFF. The CDR3 DNA is TGTGCCAGTAGTGAATGGGGTTCTACTAATGAAAAACTGTTTTTT.

This chain joins TRBV11-2 and TRBJ2-1; 14 nucleotides align to TRBD2. V gave up 5 bases and J gave up 6 bases; unmatched junction bases: 6. CDR3 length: 16 residues. Germline V gene data show CDR1 as SGHAT and CDR2 as FQNNGV. The CDR3 reads CASSLRTSGRLNEQFF. The DNA of the CDR3 is TGTGCCAGCAGCCTCCGGACTAGCGGGAGGCTCAATGAGCAGTTCTTC.

J is TRBJ1-1 and V is TRBV18; 9 bases are shared with TRBD1. Per the germline V gene, CDR1 is KGHSH and CDR2 is LQKENI. Unmatched junction bases numbered 10, after V lost 5 bases and J lost 6 bases. The CDR3 has 15 amino acids. The CDR3 nucleotides read TGTGCCAGCTCATTAGGGGGACAGGGTGTCTCTGAAGCTTTCTTT. Protein product: CASSLGGQGVSEAFF.

This clonotype has just a few counts. This chain links TRBV11-2 with TRBJ2-1; D call uncertain. The CDR3 is made up of 13 amino acids. V dropped 0 bases and J dropped 8 bases, with 8 bases sitting between them. Germline loops: CDR1 SGHAT, CDR2 FQNNGV. The chain's CDR3 is CASSLDVFDEQFF. CDR3 nucleotides: TGTGCCAGCAGCTTAGATGTGTTCGATGAGCAGTTCTTC. The complete variable domain, with remaining parts taken from reference TRBV11-2 and TRBJ2-1, reads EAGVAQSPRYKIIEKRQSVAFWCNPISGHATLYWYQQILGQGPKLLIQFQNNGVVDDSQLPKDRFSAERLKGVDSTLKIQPAKLEDSAVYLCASSLDVFDEQFFGPGTRLTVL.

J is TRBJ1-1 and V is TRBV11-1, with D tentatively TRBD1 (6 bases). This CDR3 spans 13 amino acids. The V and J ends lost 2 bases and 8 bases respectively, with 12 bases between them. CDR1 is SGHAT, CDR2 FQDESV, per germline (reference sequence). Written as DNA, the CDR3 is TGTGCCAGCAGCTTAAGATCCGGGACAGAAGCTTTCTTT. It is translated as CASSLRSGTEAFF.

The J gene is TRBJ1-1, the V gene TRBV20-1, with 10 bases identical to TRBD1. CDR1 and CDR2 from the germline V gene are DFQATT and SNEGSKA (reference sequence). V trimming: 4 bases; J trimming: 7 bases; junction bases outside the gene matches: 9. The CDR3 is made up of 14 amino acids. CDR3 sequence (DNA): TGCAGTGCTAAGTCCGGGACAGGGGACTTTGAAGCTTTCTTT. Its protein is CSAKSGTGDFEAFF.

The chain has TRBV7-8 and TRBJ1-1; D remains ambiguous. V lost 1 base and J 0 bases, leaving 12 bases between the germline ends. The CDR3 is made up of 16 amino acids. Germline values: CDR1 SGHVS, CDR2 FQNEAQ. CDR3 amino acids: CASSLEAATVNTEAFF. The CDR3 DNA follows: TGTGCCAGCAGCTTAGAGGCAGCCACTGTGAACACTGAAGCTTTCTTT.

This clonotype was recorded a few times. The chain has TRBV12-3 or TRBV12-4 and TRBJ2-2, with TRBD2 matching 7 bases. This CDR3 spans 15 amino acids. Trimming removed 6 bases from V and 5 bases from J; junction bases left unmatched: 9. The CDR3 bases are TGTGCCAGCAGCCCCGGGGCGGGAGTTACCGGGGAGCTGTTTTTT. Translation: CASSPGAGVTGELFF.

This clonotype turned up a few times. This chain joins TRBV4-1 and TRBJ1-2; 9 nucleotides align to TRBD1. The CDR3 extends over 15 amino acids. The V gene's germline CDR1 is MGHRA and CDR2 YSYEKL. Trimming cost V 1 base and J 2 bases; bases outside gene matches: 2. In nucleotides, the CDR3 is TGCGCCAGCAGCCAAGTAGGACAGGGGAACTATGGCTACACCTTC. This gives the protein CASSQVGQGNYGYTF.

This chain connects TRBV20-1 to TRBJ2-4; TRBD2 might be the D (5 bases). The CDR3 contains 14 residues. V was trimmed by 2 bases and J by 8 bases, leaving 16 bases between them. Germline assignment: CDR1 DFQATT and CDR2 SNEGSKA (reference sequence). The CDR3 DNA is TGCAGTGCTAGAAAGAGCCCGAGGGTTGACATTCAGTACTTC. It specifies CSARKSPRVDIQYF.

The J gene is TRBJ2-1, the V gene TRBV7-2, with a tentative D call TRBD1 (6 bases). The germline gives CDR1 SGHTA, CDR2 FQGNSA. The CDR3 contains 14 residues. The V and J ends lost 5 bases and 10 bases respectively, with 18 bases between them. Here the CDR3 reads CASSTALGASEQFF. The CDR3 DNA follows: TGTGCCAGCAGCACCGCGCTGGGGGCAAGCGAGCAGTTCTTC.

This clonotype was seen only a few times. The gene calls are TRBV20-1 and TRBJ2-4; unclear D gene. Germline V gives CDR1 DFQATT, CDR2 SNEGSKA (reference sequence). The CDR3 is 13 residues long. V lost 6 bases and J 1 base, leaving 10 bases between the germline ends. CDR3 in DNA: TGCAGTGCCATCAATGGGGCCAAAAACATTCAGTACTTC. Translating gives CSAINGAKNIQYF.

The table lists this clonotype with a few counts. The rearrangement links TRBV2 to TRBJ2-5; D may match TRBD1 or TRBD2 (5 bases each). This CDR3 comprises 14 residues. Germline CDR1 and CDR2: SNHLY and FYNNEI. The V end lost 2 bases, the J end lost 7 bases, and 14 bases lay between the germline ends. The CDR3 spells CASSESVGTATQYF. The CDR3 region has the DNA TGTGCCAGCAGTGAATCGGTAGGGACCGCGACCCAGTACTTC.

Many counts were recorded for this clonotype. The chain has TRBV5-1 and TRBJ2-3, with D unresolved. The CDR3 contains 18 residues. Germline V gives CDR1 SGHRS, CDR2 YFSETQ. Trimming took off 0 bases at V and 4 bases at J, with 21 bases between the two ends. The CDR3, as DNA: TGCGCCAGCAGCTTGGGTGGGGTCGGCCTACGCCTATCAGATACGCAGTATTTT. Translated: CASSLGGVGLRLSDTQYF.